This T cell receptor beta chain was recorded in a study of radiation and T cells in renal cell carcinoma. This sample's time point: blood 2 weeks post-SBRT. Treatment given: 15 Gy SBRT to primary tumor, nephrectomy 4 weeks later. The tumor was a clear cell renal cell carcinoma. Sequenced by immunoSEQ multiplex PCR; TCRdb stores in-frame clones only, minus some. The sample lists some 120,000 clones; about four fifths were seen once. Study-wide points: Top tumor clonotypes rose in blood 2 weeks post-radiation, then contracted. Baseline intratumoral clonotype presence is unknown without pretreatment biopsies.

Trimming pared 5 bases from V and 4 bases from J, leaving 11 bases between. The germline gives CDR1 SEHNR, CDR2 FQNEAQ (reference sequence). The CDR3 covers 13 residues. On this clone: Antigen specificity is unknown.

The sequence derives from a middle-aged man with renal cell carcinoma. V is TRBV7-9 and J is TRBJ1-1; D is possibly TRBD1 (6 bases). This specimen was blood, taken from a patient whose treatment included radiotherapy and nephrectomy. For the CDR3, the DNA is TGTGCCAGCAGCCCACAGGGTCGCACTGAAGCTTTCTTT. Amino acid sequence: CASSPQGRTEAFF.